This entry concerns a single T cell receptor (beta chain). Sequencing was performed with immunoSEQ multiplex PCR; in TCRdb, only in-frame clones are kept and a portion is missing. The sample carries under 45,000 clones, more than 70% recorded once. This specimen comes from a study of blood T cell repertoires in COVID-19. CDR3 length: 14 amino acids. Germline V lookup: CDR1 LGHNA, CDR2 YNFKEQ. Trimming took 4 bases from V and 1 from J, leaving 10 bases between them. The TCR originated in a man aged 55-75 years with active or convalescent COVID-19. The chain links TRBV4-2 to TRBJ1-2; D might be TRBD1 (5 bases). The sequenced sample was peripheral blood. CDR3: CASSRSDSNYGYTF. CDR3 nucleotide sequence: TGTGCCAGCAGCCGGTCCGACAGTAACTATGGCTACACCTTC.